A single T cell receptor beta chain is shown here with its context. Which antigen it targets is not known. Nothing much larger sits one base from this clone, and base qualities are not available. The time point label here, explained by the study, means: about 28 days (+/-7) after the second vaccine dose. AZD1222 recipients whose second dose came at about 4 weeks and those whose second dose came at about 12 weeks were combined into one group, since spike-specific TCR depth and breadth did not differ between the two schedules. Samples from vaccinated people were obtained from the UK trials COV001 and COV002, which included a single-blind randomized controlled phase 2/3 trial of AZD1222 (ChAdOx1 nCoV-19) in healthy adults. Trial participant PBMC samples were collected at day 0 and day 28 after the second dose for TCRbeta chain sequencing. The CDR3 regions of human TCRbeta chains were subjected to immunosequencing. The authors processed their data as follows. TCRs in the repertoires were matched against a reference library of SARS-CoV-2-specific TCRs that had been generated with the MIRA antigen-specificity platform. Breadth was defined as the fraction of unique TCRs that were SARS-CoV-2-associated, and depth was defined as the fraction of total T cells that were SARS-CoV-2-associated. Each spike-specific TCR was assigned to its reactive spike region and to a CD4 or CD8 class using the MIRA data. Log10-transformed breadth and depth values were compared by one-way ANOVA with Sidak's multiple comparisons tests. The table comes from immuneACCESS by way of TCRdb, which keeps in-frame sequences with V and J called. Part of the clones is missing from these tables; in studies checked, under half for an unresolved V gene and the rest for unknown reasons. Clone size and V and J calls were adopted from that table, with D and trimming inferred from the DNA. This sample has roughly 180,000 clones in its table, and about nine tenths of those were observed once. About 3.5% of the sample comes from the top ten.

These data belong to a study of T cell responses to AZD1222 COVID-19 vaccine (dated by TCRdb to 2020 to 2022). The study in broad terms: TCR sequencing covered approximately 230 trial participants: about 210 given two doses of AZD1222 and 26 given two doses of MenACWY control vaccine. Trial participants were enrolled by age into 18-55, 56-69 and 70-plus year subgroups, with approximately 150, 28 and 58 TCR-sequenced participants respectively.

Study-wide findings and limitations: The whole spike protein was spanned by vaccine-associated CD4 TCRs, and dominant responses were seen in regions 160-218 and 743-854. No day 14 peak-response samples were available, so repertoires were characterized only after the peak T cell response. Participants were mostly white British, with more females than males. The authors suggested clonal diversity may have been underestimated. Reportedly, close to half of the unique spike-specific TCRs recognized epitopes lying outside the regions that are mutated in the B.1.351 and B.1.1.7 variants. Conclusions about previously exposed vaccinees were limited because only six AZD1222 recipients were SARS-CoV-2 seropositive at baseline. After two AZD1222 doses, spike-specific TCR breadth and depth were significantly higher than at day 0 and than in MenACWY recipients. In the small 56-69-year group, the increase in depth fell short of significance, most likely because of low power.

The germline V gene provides CDR1 KGHDR and CDR2 SFDVKD. From the cysteine through the phenylalanine, the CDR3 covers 14 amino acids. Kept here is only the CDR3 DNA, which spans 42 bases and is read in frame from base 1. V has 7 bases trimmed and J has 4 bases trimmed; junction bases matching no gene number 6. The chain links TRBV24-1 with TRBJ2-1, with 7 central nucleotides matching TRBD2. The clonotype originates from an adult who received the AZD1222 COVID-19 vaccine. Sequences were derived from peripheral blood, sampled 28 days after the second AZD1222 dose. The DNA sequence is as follows: TGTGCCACCAGGATGGGCGGGGGATACAATGAGCAGTTCTTC. It translates as CATRMGGGYNEQFF.